The 21 T cell receptor beta chains below all came from one sample that was sequenced in a study of cytomegalovirus exposure and HLA in healthy donors. The study ran its PCR with 60 Vbeta and 13 Jbeta primers. Assay used: immunoSEQ multiplex PCR; TCRdb lists only in-frame clones, some missing. The sample contains about 90,000 clones, 85% to 90% of which appear only once. The sample was PBMCs. These receptors all stem from a man aged 18 to 35 in good health and CMV-seronegative.

This clone appeared once. V usage is TRBV5-4 and J usage is TRBJ2-1; TRBD2 might be the D (6 bases). This CDR3 contains 15 residues. Per the germline V gene, CDR1 is SGHNT and CDR2 is YYREEE (reference sequence). With 7 bases removed from V and 5 bases from J, the gap between germline ends came to 19 bases. The CDR3 protein is CASSSGPATNNEQFF. The CDR3 coding sequence is TGTGCCAGCTCCAGCGGGCCCGCTACAAACAATGAGCAGTTCTTC.

CDR3 amino acids: CASSLGSNTEAFF. Here the CDR3 DNA reads TGTGCCAGCAGCTTAGGGAGTAACACTGAAGCTTTCTTT. The chain employs TRBV7-9 and TRBJ1-1; D remains unclear. CDR3 length: 13 residues. Deletions cut 1 base from V and 2 bases from J, with 5 bases between. Germline-derived CDR1 and CDR2 are SEHNR and FQNEAQ (reference sequence).

The gene calls are TRBV5-1 and TRBJ2-1; 8 nucleotides line up with TRBD2. CDR1 SGHRS and CDR2 YFSETQ come from the germline V gene. There are 15 residues in the CDR3. V was pared by 4 bases and J by 7 bases, with 10 bases of the junction left unmatched. CDR3 sequence reads: CASSPLGGAGNEQFF. The CDR3 DNA is TGCGCCAGCAGCCCGCTCGGGGGGGCGGGGAATGAGCAGTTCTTC.

As concerns this clone: Relative to the germline gene, one junction end is altered; a read error may explain this. The V gene is TRBV28, the J gene TRBJ1-2; no clear D. CDR1 and CDR2 (germline): MDHEN, SYDVKM. This CDR3 contains 15 residues. CDR3 in DNA: TGTCCCAGCAGTTCGCCTGCCGGGACTAACTATGGCTACACCTTC. This sequence encodes CPSSSPAGTNYGYTF.

The V and J genes are TRBV7-8 and TRBJ2-1; 12 nucleotides agree with TRBD2. The germline CDR1 and CDR2 sequences are SGHVS and FQNEAQ. Losses at the gene ends were 3 bases for V and 8 bases for J; bases not matched to a gene: 17. There are 19 residues in the CDR3. The CDR3 region has the DNA TGTGCCAGCAGCTTCCTGCGGACTAGCGGGAAACTTGGAGGGGATGAGCAGTTCTTC. It codes for CASSFLRTSGKLGGDEQFF. Full variable domain (rest looked up from reference TRBV7-8 and TRBJ2-1): GAGVSQSPRYKVAKRGQDVALRCDPISGHVSLFWYQQALGQGPEFLTYFQNEAQLDKSGLPSDRFFAERPEGSVSTLKIQRTQQEDSAVYLCASSFLRTSGKLGGDEQFFGPGTRLTVL.

In its sample, this clone was seen a few times. V usage is TRBV15 and J usage is TRBJ1-4; D is unclear. V was trimmed by 3 bases and J by 5 bases, leaving 7 bases between them. CDR3 length: 13 amino acids. Germline V lookup: CDR1 LNHNV, CDR2 YYDKDF (reference sequence). CDR3 sequence reads: CATSRARNEKLFF. CDR3 sequence (DNA): TGTGCCACCAGCAGGGCAAGAAATGAAAAACTGTTTTTT.

The V call is TRBV11-2, the J call TRBJ2-5, with 12 bases matching TRBD2. The J segment lost 3 bases and the V segment lost 1 base, leaving 6 bases of the junction unmatched. The CDR3 has 17 amino acids. The V gene's germline CDR1 is SGHAT and CDR2 FQNNGV. The CDR3 here is CASSLGGTSGYKETQYF. DNA of the CDR3: TGTGCCAGCAGCTTAGGGGGGACTAGCGGGTATAAAGAGACCCAGTACTTC.

A single count supports this clone. The V and J genes are TRBV2 and TRBJ2-1; 12 bases map to TRBD2. This CDR3 is built from 16 residues. The germline V gene encodes CDR1 SNHLY and CDR2 FYNNEI. Trimming cost V 0 bases and J 8 bases; bases outside gene matches: 5. The CDR3 here is CASSEALAGGWDEQFF. The CDR3 DNA reads TGTGCCAGCAGTGAAGCTCTAGCGGGAGGGTGGGATGAGCAGTTCTTC.

The rearrangement uses TRBV5-1 and TRBJ2-5, with D maybe TRBD2 (6 bases). The CDR3 consists of 14 residues. Germline V gives CDR1 SGHRS, CDR2 YFSETQ. V lost 4 bases, J lost 5 bases, and 15 bases lay in between. The CDR3, as DNA: TGCGCCAGCAGCCGGGGTAGCGGTCCGGAGACCCAGTACTTC. It is translated as CASSRGSGPETQYF.

The rearrangement uses TRBV7-9 and TRBJ2-7, with D maybe TRBD2 (6 bases). Germline CDR1 reads SEHNR; CDR2 reads FQNEAQ (reference sequence). CDR3 size: 16 residues. The V end lost 0 bases, the J end lost 4 bases, and 16 bases lay between the germline ends. CDR3 coding DNA: TGTGCCAGCAGCTTAGCCCAGGGAGGAAGTATTTACGAGCAGTACTTC. Translated, it gives CASSLAQGGSIYEQYF.

The chain has TRBV19 and TRBJ1-5, with 10 nucleotides matching TRBD1. In germline, CDR1 is LNHDA, CDR2 SQIVND (reference sequence). The CDR3 runs 17 residues. V trimming: 7 bases; J trimming: 5 bases; junction bases outside the gene matches: 14. Written as DNA, the CDR3 is TGTGCCAGTAAATCGGGACAGGGGATTACCGTCGATCAGCCCCAGCATTTT. Its protein product is CASKSGQGITVDQPQHF.

V usage is TRBV5-1 and J usage is TRBJ2-2; D gene unclear. The germline V gene has CDR1 SGHRS and CDR2 YFSETQ. Trimming cost V 0 bases and J 2 bases, with 11 bases left between them. The CDR3 sequence is 16 residues long. CDR3 amino acids: CASSLVPHGNTGELFF. In DNA form, the CDR3 reads TGCGCCAGCAGCTTGGTTCCCCACGGTAACACCGGGGAGCTGTTTTTT.

The chain employs TRBV15 and TRBJ2-3; tentative D call: TRBD1 (6 bases). Trimming cost V 2 bases and J 1 base, with 10 bases left between them. Germline V lookup: CDR1 LNHNV, CDR2 YYDKDF (reference sequence). This CDR3 comprises 15 residues. The CDR3 reads CATSRHPGGTDTQYF. Written as DNA, the CDR3 is TGTGCCACCAGCAGACACCCAGGGGGCACAGATACGCAGTATTTT.

The chain combines TRBV28 with TRBJ2-1; 7 positions agree with TRBD1. Germline-derived CDR1 and CDR2 are MDHEN and SYDVKM. V gave up 7 bases and J gave up 2 bases; unmatched junction bases: 8. The CDR3 is made up of 15 amino acids. The DNA for the CDR3 is TGTGCCAGCATCAGAGGGACAGCTCCCTACAATGAGCAGTTCTTC. This codes for CASIRGTAPYNEQFF.

This clone was found once. The V call is TRBV5-1, the J call TRBJ1-2; TRBD1 is a possible D gene (6 bases). V lost 0 bases, J lost 8 bases, and 14 bases lay in between. Germline-derived CDR1 and CDR2 are SGHRS and YFSETQ. CDR3 length equals 14 residues. CDR3 bases: TGCGCCAGCAGCTTGGCCGCGGGGGGGCCCGGCTACACCTTC. Residues: CASSLAAGGPGYTF.

The chain is built from TRBV19 and TRBJ2-3, with 8 bases aligning to TRBD2. V lost 2 bases and J lost 2; bases outside the gene matches: 3. CDR3 length equals 15 residues. Germline V gene lookup returns CDR1 LNHDA and CDR2 SQIVND (reference sequence). DNA of the CDR3: TGTGCCAGTAGTATAAGCGGGAGTAACACAGATACGCAGTATTTT. It encodes CASSISGSNTDTQYF.

The rearrangement uses TRBV5-4 and TRBJ2-5; 13 bases agree with TRBD2. This CDR3 region has 15 residues. Looked up from germline, CDR1 is SGHNT and CDR2 is YYREEE (reference sequence). V lost 1 base and J lost 5; bases outside the gene matches: 2. In DNA form, the CDR3 reads TGTGCCAGCAGCTTGACTAGCGGGAGGGTTGAGACCCAGTACTTC. Encoded protein: CASSLTSGRVETQYF.

In its sample, this clone was seen once. The chain uses TRBV4-3 and TRBJ1-5; D may be TRBD1 (5 bases). This CDR3 has 16 residues. Germline assignment: CDR1 LGHNA and CDR2 YSLEER. V lost 1 base, J lost 6 bases, and 16 bases lay in between. CDR3 in amino acids: CASSQVVGDTGQPQHF. In DNA, the CDR3 is TGCGCCAGCAGCCAAGTCGTAGGGGATACCGGTCAGCCCCAGCATTTT.

This rearrangement joins TRBV21-1 to TRBJ2-1; the table gives TRBD2 as D, unverified against the DNA. TRBV21-1 is tagged as a pseudogene. The CDR3 contains 16 residues. Here the CDR3 DNA reads TGTGCCAGCAGCATCCCACTAGCGGGAGAAAACAATGAGCAGTTCTTC. It specifies CASSIPLAGENNEQFF.

The rearrangement links TRBV6-5 to TRBJ1-6, with 9 bases aligning to TRBD1. CDR3 length equals 15 residues. From germline, CDR1 is MNHEY and CDR2 SVGAGI. Germline trimming cut 0 bases from V and 10 bases from J; bases unmatched to any gene: 4. As DNA, the CDR3 is TGTGCCAGCAGTTACTCGACAGGGGGAGAGTCACCCCTCCACTTT. Amino acids: CASSYSTGGESPLHF.

This chain links TRBV11-2 with TRBJ2-2; 8 nucleotides align to TRBD1. The junction had 3 bases not matched to a gene; V was cut back by 5 bases and J by 7 bases. CDR1 is SGHAT, CDR2 FQNNGV, per germline. This CDR3 is built from 13 residues. The CDR3 here is CASSGQGDGELFF. The CDR3 nucleotides are TGTGCCAGCAGCGGACAGGGCGACGGGGAGCTGTTTTTT.